The 21 T cell receptor beta chains below all came from one sample that was sequenced in a study of blood T cells in healthy people across ages. A second PCR of roughly 7 to 11 cycles used a sample-barcoded 5' primer and a J-beta primer mix. TCRdb used MiXCR to reprocess the 5' RACE reads, holding one entry per CDR3 protein. The data hold almost 800,000 distinct CDR3 sequences, with roughly 60% observed a single time. The sample taken for sequencing was blood. The source of these receptors is a man younger than 45 in good health.

This rearrangement joins TRBV12-3 or TRBV12-4 to TRBJ1-6; D is perhaps TRBD1 (6 bases). This CDR3 has 15 residues. The germline V and J ends were trimmed by 5 bases and 6 bases, with 14 bases remaining between them. As DNA, the CDR3 is TGTGCCAGCAGTCCACAGGGCCAGATTAATTCACCCCTCCACTTT. Translated, it gives CASSPQGQINSPLHF.

The gene calls are TRBV5-6 and TRBJ1-2, with D possibly being TRBD1 (6 bases). Germline V CDR1 and CDR2: SGHDT, YYEEEE. The V and J ends lost 4 bases and 4 bases respectively, with 11 bases between them. The length of the CDR3 is 13 residues. The CDR3 reads CASSEQGLYGYTF. The DNA of the CDR3 is TGTGCCAGCAGCGAACAGGGACTCTATGGCTACACCTTC.

The V gene is TRBV2, the J gene TRBJ2-1, with D uncertain. With 5 bases removed from V and 3 bases from J, the gap between germline ends came to 11 bases. Germline V gives CDR1 SNHLY, CDR2 FYNNEI. CDR3 length: 14 residues. In nucleotides, the CDR3 is TGTGCCAGCAGTAACACCCGGCTCTACAATGAGCAGTTCTTC. Amino acid sequence: CASSNTRLYNEQFF.

V gene TRBV14 combines with J gene TRBJ2-5; tentatively, D is TRBD2 (6 bases). The germline gives CDR1 SGHDN, CDR2 FVKESK. The CDR3 sequence is 15 residues long. Trimming removed 3 bases from V and 2 bases from J, with 13 bases in between. The CDR3 spells CASSHARGRQETQYF. The CDR3 DNA follows: TGTGCCAGCAGCCACGCCCGAGGGAGGCAAGAGACCCAGTACTTC. The full variable domain, its missing parts supplied by reference TRBV14 and TRBJ2-5, is EAGVTQFPSHSVIEKGQTVTLRCDPISGHDNLYWYRRVMGKEIKFLLHFVKESKQDESGMPNNRFLAERTGGTYSTLKVQPAELEDSGVYFCASSHARGRQETQYFGPGTRLLVL.

This sequence joins TRBV20-1 and TRBJ1-4; 7 bases align to TRBD1. Germline CDR1 is DFQATT and CDR2 is SNEGSKA (reference sequence). J lost 8 bases, V lost 2 bases, and 11 bases had no gene match. This CDR3 is 15 amino acids long. Here the CDR3 reads CSARPFEGAVEKLFF. DNA of the CDR3: TGCAGTGCTAGACCCTTTGAGGGGGCGGTAGAAAAACTGTTTTTT.

The sample holds a few counts of this clonotype. V and J are TRBV20-1 and TRBJ1-2, with D possibly matching TRBD1 (6 bases). Germline assignment: CDR1 DFQATT and CDR2 SNEGSKA (reference sequence). This CDR3 region has 13 residues. V lost 5 bases to trimming and J lost 0 bases, with 10 bases between them. The CDR3 DNA reads as TGCAGTGCTCCTCAGGGGTCTAACTATGGCTACACCTTC. It is translated as CSAPQGSNYGYTF.

The rearrangement links TRBV12-3 or TRBV12-4 to TRBJ2-7; D may correspond to TRBD1 or TRBD2 (6 bases each). The germline V and J ends were trimmed by 2 bases and 7 bases, with 24 bases remaining between them. The CDR3 is 17 residues long. The CDR3 DNA sequence: TGTGCCAGCAGTTTAAGGCTATGGGGGGCCCCCAGTAGGGAGCAGTACTTC. Translation: CASSLRLWGAPSREQYF.

The V call is TRBV7-9, the J call TRBJ2-5; no clear D gene. Trimming stripped 1 base from V and 2 bases from J, with 11 bases between. This CDR3 contains 15 residues. Germline V gives CDR1 SEHNR, CDR2 FQNEAQ (reference sequence). Here the CDR3 reads CASSLVLPLQETQYF. As DNA, the CDR3 is TGTGCCAGCAGCTTAGTCCTCCCCCTGCAAGAGACCCAGTACTTC.

The chain couples TRBV28 to TRBJ2-1, with 10 bases fitting TRBD2. This CDR3 is 15 amino acids long. J was trimmed by 7 bases and V by 5 bases; bases with no gene match: 8. CDR1 and CDR2 from the germline V gene are MDHEN and SYDVKM. CDR3 coding DNA: TGTGCCAGCAGTGCGGCGGGACTAGCGAGAAATGAGCAGTTCTTC. As protein: CASSAAGLARNEQFF.

The rearrangement uses TRBV7-9 and TRBJ2-1; D gene ambiguous. Trimming took 5 bases from V and 0 from J, leaving 11 bases between them. The CDR3 is made up of 15 amino acids. Germline CDR1 is SEHNR and CDR2 is FQNEAQ (reference sequence). Here the CDR3 reads CASSLVAISYNEQFF. CDR3 coding DNA: TGTGCCAGCAGCCTCGTGGCGATCTCCTACAATGAGCAGTTCTTC.

The V call is TRBV10-3, the J call TRBJ2-1; D ambiguous. V was cut by 6 bases and J by 4 bases, with 7 bases left in between. Per the germline V gene, CDR1 is ENHRY and CDR2 is SYGVKD. The CDR3 length is 12 residues. CDR3 in amino acids: CAIRGPYNEQFF. Here the CDR3 DNA reads TGTGCCATCAGGGGCCCTTACAATGAGCAGTTCTTC.

The rearrangement joins TRBV19 to TRBJ2-1; possibly TRBD2 for D (5 bases). Germline CDR1 LNHDA, CDR2 SQIVND (reference sequence). V dropped 5 bases and J dropped 2 bases, with 16 bases sitting between them. This CDR3 comprises 16 residues. This chain's CDR3 is CASSVEVGEPYNEQFF. The CDR3 DNA follows: TGTGCCAGTAGTGTGGAAGTGGGAGAGCCCTACAATGAGCAGTTCTTC.

This sequence joins TRBV5-4 and TRBJ2-4, with D unresolved. Germline V gene lookup returns CDR1 SGHNT and CDR2 YYREEE (reference sequence). This CDR3 comprises 16 residues. Deletions cut 4 bases from V and 3 bases from J, with 17 bases between. The CDR3 bases are TGTGCCAGCAGCCCTCCGGGCCCCTCCGGCAAAAACATTCAGTACTTC. Residues: CASSPPGPSGKNIQYF.

This chain's CDR3 is CASSSTGYDYGYTF. CDR3 sequence (DNA): TGTGCCAGCAGTTCGACAGGGTATGACTATGGCTACACCTTC. The V gene is TRBV12-3 or TRBV12-4, the J gene TRBJ1-2; 7 nucleotides line up with TRBD1. This CDR3 comprises 14 residues. V lost 4 bases and J lost 3; bases outside the gene matches: 5.

This clonotype was observed a few times. The CDR3 spells CATLDREDYGYTF. DNA for the CDR3: TGTGCCACGCTCGACAGGGAAGACTATGGCTACACCTTC. V usage is TRBV25-1 and J usage is TRBJ1-2; 7 nucleotides align to TRBD1. This CDR3 has 13 amino acids. Germline V lookup: CDR1 MGHDK, CDR2 SYGVNS. The ends lost 10 bases at V and 3 bases at J; junction bases unmatched: 8.

The rearrangement uses TRBV20-1 and TRBJ1-2; possibly TRBD1 for D (5 bases). V was trimmed by 3 bases and J by 6 bases, leaving 11 bases between them. CDR1 DFQATT and CDR2 SNEGSKA come from the germline V gene (reference sequence). This CDR3 is 12 amino acids long. For the CDR3, the DNA is TGCAGTGCTAGGCTGTGGGGGGATGGCTACACCTTC. This encodes CSARLWGDGYTF.

V usage is TRBV11-2 and J usage is TRBJ2-5; the D is unclear. From germline, CDR1 is SGHAT and CDR2 FQNNGV. This CDR3 comprises 17 residues. Trimming cost V 1 base and J 0 bases, with 15 bases left between them. As DNA, the CDR3 is TGTGCCAGCAGCTTAGGGTTCGGCGGAAAGTACCAAGAGACCCAGTACTTC. This sequence encodes CASSLGFGGKYQETQYF.

The table lists this clonotype with a few counts. The chain has TRBV28 and TRBJ1-4; the match to TRBD1 covers 9 bases. Looked up from germline, CDR1 is MDHEN and CDR2 is SYDVKM. Losses at the gene ends were 5 bases for V and 10 bases for J; bases not matched to a gene: 8. CDR3 size: 14 residues. CDR3 sequence (DNA): TGTGCCAGCAGTCTACGGACAGGGGTTGTAAAACTGTTTTTT. It yields the protein CASSLRTGVVKLFF.

The chain combines TRBV28 with TRBJ1-5, with unresolved D. The ends were cut back, 7 bases at V and 4 bases at J, with 11 bases in the middle. The CDR3 is 13 amino acids. From germline, CDR1 is MDHEN and CDR2 SYDVKM. The CDR3 sequence: CASTGGSNQPQHF. The CDR3 nucleotides read TGTGCCAGCACGGGAGGGAGTAATCAGCCCCAGCATTTT.

The V gene is TRBV5-5, the J gene TRBJ1-2, with D unclear. From germline, CDR1 is SGHKS and CDR2 YYEKEE (reference sequence). V was cut by 4 bases and J by 0 bases, with 7 bases left in between. The CDR3 has 13 amino acids. The CDR3 reads CASSVGPNYGYTF. CDR3 coding DNA: TGTGCCAGCAGCGTCGGACCTAACTATGGCTACACCTTC. The full variable domain, in which reference TRBV5-5 and TRBJ1-2 provide the parts outside the CDR3, is DAGVTQSPTHLIKTRGQQVTLRCSPISGHKSVSWYQQVLGQGPQFIFQYYEKEERGRGNFPDRFSARQFPNYSSELNVNALLLGDSALYLCASSVGPNYGYTFGSGTRLTVV.

This clonotype is a singleton in its sample. The junction departs from the called germline gene at one end, perhaps through a read error. The V call is TRBV6-5, the J call TRBJ2-3; no clear D. CDR1 MNHEY and CDR2 SVGAGI come from the germline V gene. The CDR3 sequence is 19 residues long. The CDR3 protein is CASRYSIGGRQSPLDTQYF. The CDR3 DNA reads as TGTGCCAGCAGGTACTCGATAGGCGGACGCCAGAGCCCCCTGGATACGCAGTATTTT.